These 26 T cell receptor beta chains share one sample of origin, sequenced in a study of cytomegalovirus exposure and HLA in healthy donors. Primers for the PCR totalled 60 Vbeta and 13 Jbeta. Clones were sequenced by immunoSEQ multiplex PCR, and TCRdb holds only the in-frame ones, with some missing. The sample yields roughly 120,000 clones, more than 65% seen once. Sequencing was performed on PBMCs. Receptors were obtained from a man aged 25 to 40 in good health and CMV-seropositive.

This clone was counted once. The sample has other DNA sequences that encode this CDR3 too. CDR3 nucleotides: TGTGCCAGCAGTGAATCCCAGGGGTACGAGCAGTACTTC. The encoded protein is CASSESQGYEQYF. This chain uses TRBV25-1 with TRBJ2-7; D is possibly TRBD1 (6 bases). The CDR3 sequence is 13 residues long. In germline, CDR1 is MGHDK, CDR2 SYGVNS. V dropped 1 base and J dropped 4 bases, with 8 bases sitting between them.

This clone showed up just a few times. J is TRBJ1-5 and V is TRBV28; the match to TRBD1 covers 7 bases. The CDR3 is 17 amino acids. J was trimmed by 5 bases and V by 3 bases; bases with no gene match: 13. The V gene's germline CDR1 is MDHEN and CDR2 SYDVKM. The CDR3 spells CASSFRTGAKPHQPQHF. DNA for the CDR3: TGTGCCAGCAGTTTCCGGACAGGCGCCAAGCCCCATCAGCCCCAGCATTTT.

V and J are TRBV7-9 and TRBJ2-5; the D gene is possibly TRBD1 (5 bases). Judging by the DNA end, TRBJ2-7 fits better; the J call may be wrong. CDR3 length: 14 amino acids. The V gene's germline CDR1 is SEHNR and CDR2 FQNEAQ (reference sequence). The CDR3 here is CASSLQGQTYEQYF. The CDR3 DNA is TGTGCCAGCAGCTTACAGGGCCAAACCTACGAGCAGTACTTC.

In the case of this clone: A junction end diverges from the germline sequence, so it may reflect a read error. The V and J genes are TRBV7-9 and TRBJ2-5; D is perhaps TRBD1 (6 bases). CDR3 size: 14 residues. Per the germline V gene, CDR1 is SEHNR and CDR2 is FQNEAQ (reference sequence). The CDR3 region is CSSSLRQDIKTQYF. The CDR3 DNA is TGTTCCAGCAGCTTAAGACAGGATATCAAGACCCAGTACTTC.

This clone has only one observation. The rearrangement links TRBV6-5 to TRBJ1-2; the D gene is possibly TRBD1 (6 bases). Deletions cut 8 bases from V and 2 bases from J, with 9 bases between. From germline, CDR1 is MNHEY and CDR2 SVGAGI. This CDR3 contains 12 residues. CDR3 loop: CASGDRNYGYTF. CDR3 DNA sequence: TGTGCCAGCGGAGACAGGAACTATGGCTACACCTTC.

The chain recombines TRBV19 with TRBJ2-7, with D hard to call. V lost 4 bases and J 0 bases, leaving 10 bases between the germline ends. The CDR3 has 14 residues. CDR1 and CDR2 (germline): LNHDA, SQIVND (reference sequence). CDR3 amino acids: CASSKAVLSYEQYF. DNA of the CDR3: TGTGCCAGTAGTAAGGCGGTCCTCTCCTACGAGCAGTACTTC.

This clone was counted only a few times. A junction boundary mismatches the germline segment, possibly from a read error. The chain links TRBV11-2 to TRBJ1-4; D gene uncertain. Per the germline V gene, CDR1 is SGHAT and CDR2 is FQNNGV. The CDR3 covers 12 residues. CDR3 DNA: TGTGCCAGCAGCTTAAGGACGGGAAAAACTGTTTTT. Its translation is CASSLRTGKTVF. The full variable domain, its missing parts supplied by reference TRBV11-2 and TRBJ1-4, is EAGVAQSPRYKIIEKRQSVAFWCNPISGHATLYWYQQILGQGPKLLIQFQNNGVVDDSQLPKDRFSAERLKGVDSTLKIQPAKLEDSAVYLCASSLRTGKTVFGSGTQLSVL.

The chain joins TRBV7-3 to TRBJ2-1; TRBD2 might be the D (7 bases). The length of the CDR3 is 16 residues. Germline values: CDR1 SGHTA, CDR2 FQGTGA. Trimming removed 4 bases from V and 4 bases from J, with 17 bases in between. DNA of the CDR3: TGTGCCAGCAGCTCTCGCCGGCGGGGGCTGTACAATGAGCAGTTCTTC. This translates into CASSSRRRGLYNEQFF.

The chain has TRBV19 and TRBJ1-6; D ambiguous. Germline CDR1 LNHDA, CDR2 SQIVND (reference sequence). Trimming stripped 1 base from V and 14 bases from J, with 12 bases between. CDR3 length: 13 residues. The CDR3: CASSIGRVGTLHF. The CDR3 DNA follows: TGTGCCAGTAGTATAGGGCGGGTAGGCACCCTCCACTTT.

The table lists this clone with a count of one. In DNA form, the CDR3 reads TGTGCCAGCAGCTTACAAGCAGGGGGCAATGAGCAGTTCTTC. Amino acid sequence: CASSLQAGGNEQFF. This sequence joins TRBV7-3 and TRBJ2-1, with 7 bases matching TRBD1. CDR1 SGHTA and CDR2 FQGTGA come from the germline V gene. Unmatched junction bases numbered 4, after V lost 2 bases and J lost 6 bases. CDR3 length equals 14 residues.

The chain joins TRBV4-3 to TRBJ2-1; no firm D call. The CDR3 spans 17 residues. Germline V gene sequence: CDR1 LGHNA, CDR2 YSLEER. V was pared by 3 bases and J by 5 bases, with 20 bases between. The CDR3 region is CASSQFAKPRLHNEQFF. Here the CDR3 DNA reads TGCGCCAGCAGCCAGTTTGCTAAGCCCCGTCTTCACAATGAGCAGTTCTTC.

V and J are TRBV9 and TRBJ2-1, with TRBD2 matching over 15 bases. The CDR3 runs 15 residues. The junction had 3 bases not matched to a gene; V was cut back by 3 bases and J by 8 bases. Germline lookup yields CDR1 SGDLS and CDR2 YYNGEE. This chain's CDR3 is CASSGTSGGDYEQFF. For the CDR3, the DNA is TGTGCCAGCAGCGGGACTAGCGGGGGGGACTATGAGCAGTTCTTC.

The rearrangement uses TRBV19 and TRBJ1-4; unclear D gene. Trimming took 5 bases from V and 3 from J, leaving 7 bases between them. The CDR3 extends over 13 amino acids. The germline V gene has CDR1 LNHDA and CDR2 SQIVND (reference sequence). In nucleotides, the CDR3 is TGTGCCAGTAGTCCTGTCGCTAATGAAAAACTGTTTTTT. Protein product: CASSPVANEKLFF.

The V gene is TRBV19, the J gene TRBJ2-7; 8 nucleotides align to TRBD2. Looked up from germline, CDR1 is LNHDA and CDR2 is SQIVND (reference sequence). The ends lost 6 bases at V and 11 bases at J; junction bases unmatched: 6. The CDR3 loop spans 11 amino acids. Written as DNA, the CDR3 is TGTGCCAGTAGGACGACTAGCGCCGAGTACTTC. Protein: CASRTTSAEYF.

Ten or more counts support this clone. The CDR3 here is CASSWTSQSEAFF. For the CDR3, the DNA is TGTGCCAGCAGTTGGACTTCCCAATCTGAAGCTTTCTTT. V is TRBV27 and J is TRBJ1-1; no clear D gene. Trimming took 4 bases from V and 6 from J, leaving 12 bases between them. CDR1 and CDR2 (germline): MNHEY, SMNVEV (reference sequence). This CDR3 is 13 amino acids long.

The chain combines TRBV4-1 with TRBJ2-5; tentative D call: TRBD2 (5 bases). With 4 bases removed from V and 0 bases from J, the gap between germline ends came to 6 bases. Germline loops: CDR1 MGHRA, CDR2 YSYEKL. This CDR3 comprises 13 residues. The CDR3 reads CASSPDYQETQYF. The CDR3, as DNA: TGCGCCAGCAGCCCGGACTACCAAGAGACCCAGTACTTC.

The chain carries TRBV10-1 and TRBJ2-3; 8 bases align to TRBD2. Trimming at V came to 3 bases and at J to 3 bases, leaving 8 bases not matched to a gene. The germline gives CDR1 WNHNN, CDR2 SYGVQD (reference sequence). The CDR3 is made up of 16 amino acids. In nucleotides, the CDR3 is TGCGCCAGCAGTGACCCCGGGGGGGGCAGGACAGATACGCAGTATTTT. Encoded protein: CASSDPGGGRTDTQYF.

Turning to this clone: An end of the junction does not agree with germline; a read error may underlie this. This same CDR3 is encoded by further DNA sequences in the sample. This CDR3 reads CASSEGGLKPGELFF. For the CDR3, the DNA is TGTGCCAGTAGTGAAGGGGGGCTTAAACCCGGGGAGCTGTTTTTT. V gene TRBV2 combines with J gene TRBJ2-2; D tentatively reads TRBD1 or TRBD2 (6 bases each). The CDR3 extends over 15 amino acids. Per the germline V gene, CDR1 is SNHLY and CDR2 is FYNNEI.

This chain uses TRBV7-8 with TRBJ2-3; 12 nucleotides match TRBD2. V gave up 3 bases and J gave up 4 bases; unmatched junction bases: 5. The CDR3 has 16 amino acids. Germline CDR1 SGHVS, CDR2 FQNEAQ. This CDR3 is CASSFPSSGGADTQYF. CDR3 bases: TGTGCCAGCAGCTTCCCGTCTAGCGGGGGGGCAGATACGCAGTATTTT.

V and J are TRBV27 and TRBJ2-2; D is possibly TRBD1 (9 bases). Germline assignment: CDR1 MNHEY and CDR2 SMNVEV (reference sequence). V was trimmed by 8 bases and J by 5 bases, leaving 36 bases between them. The CDR3 is 21 amino acids. For the CDR3, the DNA is TGTGCCAGCCGGGGGGGACAGGGTGGGGACGGTTTGGTTGGTCGGACCGGGGAGCTGTTTTTT. This encodes CASRGGQGGDGLVGRTGELFF.

V gene TRBV2 combines with J gene TRBJ1-4; D is unresolved. Germline assignment: CDR1 SNHLY and CDR2 FYNNEI. Trimming stripped 4 bases from V and 8 bases from J, with 14 bases between. This CDR3 has 14 amino acids. The CDR3 DNA is TGTGCCAGCAGTGTACGGGTCCGAAGCGAAAAACTGTTTTTT. Translating it yields CASSVRVRSEKLFF.

This clone was seen only a few times. The chain is built from TRBV19 and TRBJ2-1, with TRBD2 matching over 7 bases. V gave up 1 base and J gave up 2 bases; unmatched junction bases: 2. In germline, CDR1 is LNHDA, CDR2 SQIVND (reference sequence). CDR3 size: 15 residues. The CDR3 loop is CASSIGTRPYNEQFF. In DNA form, the CDR3 reads TGTGCCAGTAGTATAGGGACTAGACCCTACAATGAGCAGTTCTTC.

This sequence joins TRBV7-2 and TRBJ2-1, with TRBD2 identical over 12 bases. Germline lookup yields CDR1 SGHTA and CDR2 FQGNSA. The ends lost 2 bases at V and 8 bases at J; junction bases unmatched: 10. The CDR3 is 17 residues long. The CDR3 spells CASSLKASGGGRYEQFF. In DNA form, the CDR3 reads TGTGCCAGCAGCTTAAAGGCTAGCGGGGGGGGCAGGTATGAGCAGTTCTTC.

This clone has a handful of counts. The chain is built from TRBV6-6 and TRBJ2-3; no firm D call. The ends were cut back, 5 bases at V and 9 bases at J, with 12 bases in the middle. This CDR3 spans 12 amino acids. From germline, CDR1 is MNHNY and CDR2 SVGAGI (reference sequence). CDR3 loop: CASSPQRSTQYF. In DNA form, the CDR3 reads TGTGCCAGCAGTCCTCAACGGTCGACGCAGTATTTT.

The chain joins TRBV27 to TRBJ1-2, with TRBD1 matching 9 bases. This CDR3 comprises 15 residues. The germline V gene has CDR1 MNHEY and CDR2 SMNVEV (reference sequence). With V trimmed by 3 bases and J by 0 bases, 2 bases remained unmatched. The CDR3, as DNA: TGTGCCAGCAGTTTGGGGACAGGGTCTAACTATGGCTACACCTTC. As protein: CASSLGTGSNYGYTF.

This rearrangement joins TRBV7-6 to TRBJ2-1; D is uncertain. This CDR3 is built from 14 residues. Trimming removed 1 base from V and 6 bases from J, with 10 bases in between. Germline V gene lookup returns CDR1 SGHVS and CDR2 FNYEAQ. CDR3 sequence reads: CASSLGMLGNEQFF. DNA of the CDR3: TGTGCCAGCAGCTTAGGGATGCTAGGCAATGAGCAGTTCTTC. The whole variable domain, filled in from reference TRBV7-6 and TRBJ2-1, reads GAGVSQSPRYKVTKRGQDVALRCDPISGHVSLYWYRQALGQGPEFLTYFNYEAQQDKSGLPNDRFSAERPEGSISTLTIQRTEQRDSAMYRCASSLGMLGNEQFFGPGTRLTVL.